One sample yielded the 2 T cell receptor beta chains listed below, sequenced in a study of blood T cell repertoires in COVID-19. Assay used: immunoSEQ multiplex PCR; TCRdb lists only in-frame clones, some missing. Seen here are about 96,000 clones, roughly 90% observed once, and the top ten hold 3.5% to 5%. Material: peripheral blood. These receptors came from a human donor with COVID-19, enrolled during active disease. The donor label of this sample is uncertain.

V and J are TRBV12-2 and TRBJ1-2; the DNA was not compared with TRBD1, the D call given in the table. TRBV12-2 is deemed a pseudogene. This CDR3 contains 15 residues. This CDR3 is CASRLAGQASYGYTF. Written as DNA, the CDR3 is TGTGCAAGTCGCTTAGCAGGTCAGGCGAGCTATGGCTACACCTTC.

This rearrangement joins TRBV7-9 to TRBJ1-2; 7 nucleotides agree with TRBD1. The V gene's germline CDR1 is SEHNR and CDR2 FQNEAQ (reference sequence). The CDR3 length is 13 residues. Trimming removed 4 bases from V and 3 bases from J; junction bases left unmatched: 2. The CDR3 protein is CASSYGQDYGYTF. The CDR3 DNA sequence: TGTGCCAGCAGCTATGGACAGGACTATGGCTACACCTTC.